This is a list of T cell receptor beta chains from one sample in a study of CD8 T cells in Susac syndrome. TCRdb re-called the immunoSEQ multiplex PCR reads through MiXCR, storing one row per CDR3 protein. The sample lists about 150,000 distinct CDR3 sequences, about 94% seen once, with around 0.21% in the top ten. What was sequenced was CD8+ T cells from PBMCs. The receptors here all came from a human donor with multiple sclerosis. Each CDR3 is given with its conserved first and last residue. The order of the fields is V gene, clone size, J gene, D gene, CDR3 DNA, CDR3 protein. A D gene is named only where the DNA matches it firmly. Expanded clones get a size class; other rows say once, few or many, or leave the size out.

>TRBV20-1|once|TRBJ2-3|TRBD2
TGCAGTGCTAGAGATCCGTTGGCTAGCGGGGTTTCTTTCACAGATACGCAGTATTTT
CSARDPLASGVSFTDTQYF
>TRBV20-1|once|TRBJ2-3|TRBD2
TGCAGTGCCGCCACGGGGGAGCGGGGAGTAACGGATACGCAGTATTTT
CSAATGERGVTDTQYF
>TRBV27|-|TRBJ1-5|TRBD1
TGTGCCAGCAGTGTGACAGGGGCCCATCAGCCCCAGCATTTT
CASSVTGAHQPQHF
>TRBV20-1|-|TRBJ2-3|TRBD1
TGCAGTGCTTGGGGGGCAGGGGGCGCAGATACGCAGTATTTT
CSAWGAGGADTQYF
>TRBV7-9|-|TRBJ2-5|-
TGTGCCAGCAGCTTAGGGGGATCACTCCCAGAGACCCAGTACTTC
CASSLGGSLPETQYF
>TRBV7-9|-|TRBJ1-6|TRBD1
TGTGCCAGCAGCCCCATCGCCGGGACAGAGAATTCACCCCTCCACTTT
CASSPIAGTENSPLHF
>TRBV2|-|TRBJ1-6|TRBD1
TGTGCCAGCAAATCCGGGGACAGGTATAATTCACCCCTCCACTTT
CASKSGDRYNSPLHF
>TRBV4-3|-|TRBJ1-1|-
TGCGCCAGCAGCCAAGCCACACTGAACACTGAAGCTTTCTTT
CASSQATLNTEAFF
>TRBV15|-|TRBJ1-5|-
TGTGCCACCAGCGCCCGAGGACAGACCAATCAGCCCCAGCATTTT
CATSARGQTNQPQHF
>TRBV20-1|-|TRBJ1-1|TRBD1
TGCTCAGACAGGGGTCGAAACACTGAAGCTTTCTTT
CSDRGRNTEAFF
>TRBV30|-|TRBJ2-1|-
TGTGCCTGGAGTAATCGAAACACAGAGCAGTTCTTC
CAWSNRNTEQFF
>TRBV5-1|-|TRBJ2-1|-
TGCGCCAGCAGCCCCGGAGGCGGGACGTTGTACAATGAGCAGTTCTTC
CASSPGGGTLYNEQFF
>TRBV3-1|-|TRBJ2-1|TRBD1
TGTGCCAGCAGCCTCATACAGGGGAATGAGCAGTTCTTC
CASSLIQGNEQFF
>TRBV5-6|-|TRBJ1-2|TRBD1
TGTGCCAGCAGCCTCCAATGGACAGGAGATGGCTACACCTTC
CASSLQWTGDGYTF
>TRBV12-3/TRBV12-4|once|TRBJ2-5|TRBD2
TGTGCCAGCAGTCCCCTTGCGGGGGGGCAGTTCGGGACCCAGTACTTC
CASSPLAGGQFGTQYF
>TRBV2|-|TRBJ2-7|-
TGTGCCAGCCAAGGACGGGCCTACGAGCAGTACTTC
CASQGRAYEQYF
>TRBV7-9|-|TRBJ2-5|TRBD1
TGTGCCAGCAGCTTGAAGGGACAGGGGGCCCGAGAGACCCAGTACTTC
CASSLKGQGARETQYF
>TRBV5-1|-|TRBJ2-7|TRBD1
TGCGCCAGCAGATCGGACAGGGGTGCCTACGAGCAGTACTTC
CASRSDRGAYEQYF
>TRBV6-1|-|TRBJ1-5|-
TGTGCCAGCAGTGAATACGGGGTCCGGAGCAATCAGCCCCAGCATTTT
CASSEYGVRSNQPQHF
>TRBV7-6|-|TRBJ2-1|TRBD2
TGTGCCAGCAGCTCTGAACTAGCGGGGGGGCTCCAGTTCTTC
CASSSELAGGLQFF
>TRBV15|-|TRBJ2-5|TRBD1
TGTGCCACCAGCAGAGATCTGTCCCTCCGACAGGGAGAGACCCAGTACTTC
CATSRDLSLRQGETQYF
>TRBV2|-|TRBJ2-7|TRBD1
TGTGCCAGCAGGGGGACAGCCTACGAGCAGTACTTC
CASRGTAYEQYF
>TRBV7-3|-|TRBJ1-1|-
TGTGCCAGCAGCTTATTAGGGGCAGGGCGGGACACTGAAGCTTTCTTT
CASSLLGAGRDTEAFF